This T cell receptor beta chain was obtained from a study of blood T cell repertoires in COVID-19 (TCRdb year 2020). Looking at the study overall: Samples from collaborators originated in the United States, Italy and Spain and spanned both the acute and convalescent phases of COVID-19. The samples were drawn from the first 160 participants of the ongoing ImmuneRACE study and from about 1,200 subjects provided by 6 global collaborators. The material from the prospective study consisted of cDNA or gDNA derived from T cells, B-cell-depleted T cells, or PBMCs. Where available, HLA class I and class II types were obtained from metadata supplied by the sample provider rather than from assay-based typing. The dataset comprised deeply sampled blood TCRbeta repertoires from subjects exposed to, actively infected with, or recovered from COVID-19. The repertoires were released in a freely available public database meant as a resource for research on the immune response to SARS-CoV-2. The sample metadata nearly always contained a de-identified subject ID, COVID-19 status, age in years and sex. Results and caveats for the whole study, not just this receptor: The quantity of clinical and demographic metadata differed by source and by participant and was supplied without curation.

TCRbeta CDR3 regions were amplified from genomic DNA using the immunoSEQ Assay, a bias-controlled multiplex PCR. The paper's data handling went like this. Within the assay, amplification of reference gene primers was used to estimate how many nucleated cells each sample contained. To quantify the absolute abundance of each unique TCRbeta CDR3 rearrangement, sequence reads were collapsed and filtered. For each sample, productive Simpson clonality was calculated by taking the square root of Simpson's diversity index across productive rearrangements. The table comes from immuneACCESS by way of TCRdb, which keeps in-frame sequences with V and J called. Part of the clones is missing from these tables; in studies checked, under half for an unresolved V gene and the rest for unknown reasons. V, J and clone size were drawn from that table, and D and trimming were deduced from the DNA. The sample yields fewer than 150,000 clones; about 90% were counted once. The ten top clones hold roughly 8.2% of the sample.

About this clone: What antigen it recognizes has not been identified. No base-level quality is on record; no much larger clone is a single base apart.

Whole blood was collected in K2EDTA tubes by collaborating institutions according to the institutions' own protocols. For TCRbeta analysis, collaborators shipped samples as frozen whole blood, isolated PBMCs, or DNA extracted from either of those sample types. CDR3 length: 16 amino acids, cysteine to phenylalanine. Of all the DNA, just the CDR3 is kept, 48 bases in frame from base 1. This receptor chain uses TRBV1 and TRBJ1-5; TRBD1 is the table's D call, not checked against the DNA. TRBV1 is described as a pseudogene. Input material: peripheral blood. The origin of this receptor is a human donor in a cohort sampled during active COVID-19. The CDR3 protein sequence reads: CTSSQLYRAPNQPQHF. The base sequence is TGCACCAGCAGCCAACTGTACAGGGCACCTAATCAGCCCCAGCATTTT.